A selection of T cell receptor beta chains follows, all from one sample in a study of blood T cell repertoires in COVID-19. Produced via immunoSEQ multiplex PCR; TCRdb's table is partial and in-frame only. The sample consists of 100,000 to 150,000 clones, roughly 83% of them appearing once. Sequencing input: peripheral blood. The receptors were gathered from a woman older than 75 with acute or convalescent COVID-19. Both conserved end residues are part of each CDR3.

J	V	CDR3
TRBJ2-7	TRBV5-1	CASSLGSPYF
TRBJ1-4	TRBV21-1	CASSRLIQGPWATNEKLFF
TRBJ2-7	TRBV11-2	CASSPTAGGPRTAYEQYF
TRBJ1-4	TRBV29-1	CSVDGQGSEKLFF
TRBJ2-7	TRBV5-1	CASSLSGGDYEQYF
TRBJ2-6	TRBV5-8	CASSFFQGSGANVLTF
TRBJ2-4	TRBV19	CASSRGLAGGLAKNIQYF
TRBJ2-7	TRBV3-1/TRBV3-2	CASSQGGVSYEQYF
TRBJ1-2	TRBV9	CASSVTTGPNYGYTF
TRBJ1-3	TRBV11-3	CASSLPLPGQGRRGNTIYF
TRBJ2-5	TRBV2	CASRLDRGSWETQYF
TRBJ1-1	TRBV5-1	CASSFIGTGAVTEAFF
TRBJ1-1	TRBV12-3/TRBV12-4	CASSPTGGGEAFF
TRBJ2-3	TRBV5-1	CASSLVGQGTDTQYF
TRBJ2-3	TRBV18	CASSLGQGVTDTQYF
TRBJ2-2	TRBV7-9	CASSLGLAGAGTGELFF
TRBJ2-3	TRBV7-2	CASSLETSSDTQYF
TRBJ2-3	TRBV5-4	CASSLAGSTDTQYF
TRBJ1-1	TRBV7-2	CASSLGSGGTEAFF
TRBJ2-3	TRBV9	CASARDRGPDTQYF
TRBJ1-5	TRBV9	CASSVGVQGNQPQHF
TRBJ2-2	TRBV5-4	CASSLGGRVDGELFF
TRBJ1-3	TRBV20-1	CSARSDQAAYF
TRBJ1-1	TRBV7-9	CASSTPGAEAFF
TRBJ1-4	TRBV18	CASSGQFNEKLFF
TRBJ1-1	TRBV6-2/TRBV6-3	CASSLTPGNPSIDRTEAFF
TRBJ1-5	TRBV6-2/TRBV6-3	CASSRDSSNQPQHF
TRBJ1-4	TRBV6-5	CASSTHRVRGEKLFF
TRBJ1-2	TRBV29-1	CSVEVGGQRGYGYTF
TRBJ2-3	TRBV29-1	CSVEDRGFTDTQYF
TRBJ2-3	TRBV5-1	CASSQLAGTGGVDTQYF
TRBJ2-7	TRBV7-2	CASSSGLAGGWDEQYF